This TCR beta chain is from a study of graft-versus-host responses after intestinal transplantation. Study as a whole: Recipients across the board were started on anti-thymocyte globulin induction, then kept on tacrolimus and steroids for two to four years. General study results and limits: Individuals who had graft-donor T cell macrochimerism had allografts that showed high graft-versus-host to host-versus-graft clonal ratios.

For this clone: As yet, its antigen is unknown.

Germline V gene data show CDR1 as SGHAT and CDR2 as FQDESV (reference sequence). This CDR3 region has 15 residues. Deletions cut 6 bases from V and 6 bases from J, with 21 bases between. Sequencing was performed with immunoSEQ multiplex PCR; in TCRdb, only in-frame clones are kept and a portion is missing. This table has over 100,000 clones, approximately 90% appearing once. The material was unstimulated CD4+ T cells sorted from spleen or lymph node cells, obtained before transplant. The chain is built from TRBV11-1 and TRBJ2-7, with D uncertain. The sequence was obtained from a human donor who was the organ donor for an intestinal transplant. CDR3: CASSGGVLPFGEQYF. The DNA for the CDR3 is TGTGCCAGCAGTGGTGGGGTTCTCCCTTTTGGCGAGCAGTACTTC.